This TCR beta chain was identified in a study of shared clonotypes between healthy human individuals. Naive CD8 cells lacked CD45RO, underwent positive selection for CCR7 and left out terminally differentiated effector memory CD45RA+ cells. Healthy HIV-negative adults with no recent acute infections or vaccinations were recruited as donors. This clone was seen once. Looked up from germline, CDR1 is SGHNT and CDR2 is YYREEE (reference sequence). The CDR3 loop spans 16 amino acids. The V gene end was trimmed by 4 bases and the J gene end by 4 bases; junction bases not matched to a gene: 11. Across several immunoSEQ plates, the genomic DNA of each subset was split evenly. Generated by immunoSEQ multiplex PCR, the TCRdb table keeps only in-frame clones and is missing some. The table includes millions of clones, roughly 94% detected once.

The genes are TRBV5-4 and TRBJ2-7; 10 positions match TRBD2. The source is a man aged 18 to 29 in good health. Input material: naive CD8+ T cells sorted from blood. Here the CDR3 DNA reads TGTGCCAGCAGCGATATACTAGCGGGAAGGGGGTACGAGCAGTACTTC. Amino acids: CASSDILAGRGYEQYF.